This T cell receptor beta chain comes out of a study of blood T cell repertoires in COVID-19. Turning to the study itself: Donors in the United States, Italy and Spain gave samples during acute or convalescent COVID-19. PBMCs, B-cell-depleted T cells, or T cells were the source of the cDNA or gDNA that made up the material.

Germline loops: CDR1 LGHDT, CDR2 YNNKEL (reference sequence). V was pared by 4 bases and J by 8 bases, with 8 bases between. The CDR3 spans 11 residues. As processed by the authors: Reference gene primer amplification gave nucleated cell count estimates. Libraries were prepared by immunoSEQ multiplex PCR; TCRdb keeps only in-frame clonotypes and omits some of them. D and trimming come from the DNA, and the V and J calls and clone size come from that table. Of around 260,000 clones in the sample, about 85% were seen once. The V and J genes are TRBV3-1 (or the pseudogene TRBV3-2) and TRBJ1-2; D call uncertain. The receptor comes from a human donor with COVID-19, enrolled during active disease. The donor label of this sample is uncertain. The material sequenced was peripheral blood. The CDR3 spells CASSLTGGYTF. Here the CDR3 DNA reads TGTGCCAGCAGCCTTACGGGGGGCTACACCTTC.